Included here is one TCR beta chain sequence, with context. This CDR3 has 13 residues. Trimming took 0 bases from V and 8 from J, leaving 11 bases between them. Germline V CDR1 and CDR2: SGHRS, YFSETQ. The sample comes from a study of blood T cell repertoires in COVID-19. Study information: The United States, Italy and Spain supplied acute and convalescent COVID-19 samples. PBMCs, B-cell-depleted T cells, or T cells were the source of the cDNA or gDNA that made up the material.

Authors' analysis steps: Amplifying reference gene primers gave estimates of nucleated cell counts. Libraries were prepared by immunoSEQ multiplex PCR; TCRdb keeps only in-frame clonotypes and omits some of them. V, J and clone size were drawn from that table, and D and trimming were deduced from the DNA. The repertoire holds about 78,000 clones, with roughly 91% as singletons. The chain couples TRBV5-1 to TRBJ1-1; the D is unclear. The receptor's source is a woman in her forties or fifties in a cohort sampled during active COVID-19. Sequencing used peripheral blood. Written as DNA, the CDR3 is TGCGCCAGCAGCTTGGGTGGGGAGAGAGAAGCTTTCTTT. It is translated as CASSLGGEREAFF.